This passage covers 23 T cell receptor beta chains from one sample sequenced in a study of shared clonotypes between healthy human individuals. The assay was immunoSEQ multiplex PCR, and TCRdb's table has in-frame clones only and misses some. The sample consists of roughly 500,000 clones, 79% of them appearing once. Input material: PBMCs. The receptors shown here come from a woman aged 40 to 50 in good health. Some clones in this sample may be carry-over from other donors' samples.

The chain is built from TRBV19 and TRBJ1-5, with D unclear. This CDR3 region has 15 residues. Trimming removed 2 bases from V and 2 bases from J, with 10 bases in between. CDR1 is LNHDA, CDR2 SQIVND, per germline (reference sequence). The CDR3 sequence: CASSIFRGGNQPQHF. The DNA of the CDR3 is TGTGCCAGTAGTATATTTCGGGGAGGCAATCAGCCCCAGCATTTT.

The chain links TRBV14 to TRBJ2-5; no clear D. The germline V and J ends were trimmed by 0 bases and 10 bases, with 15 bases remaining between them. CDR1 SGHDN and CDR2 FVKESK come from the germline V gene. The CDR3 covers 14 residues. The CDR3, as DNA: TGTGCCAGCAGCCAAGAATTCAGGAGAGGTAACCAGTACTTC. Amino acid sequence: CASSQEFRRGNQYF. The full variable domain, its missing parts supplied by reference TRBV14 and TRBJ2-5, is EAGVTQFPSHSVIEKGQTVTLRCDPISGHDNLYWYRRVMGKEIKFLLHFVKESKQDESGMPNNRFLAERTGGTYSTLKVQPAELEDSGVYFCASSQEFRRGNQYFGPGTRLLVL.

The chain couples TRBV7-9 to TRBJ2-7; no clear D gene. Trimming took 5 bases from V and 7 from J, leaving 12 bases between them. Germline values: CDR1 SEHNR, CDR2 FQNEAQ (reference sequence). The CDR3 spans 12 residues. The CDR3 DNA reads TGTGCCAGCAGCCCGTGGACCCCTGAGCAGTACTTC. Translation gives CASSPWTPEQYF.

V gene TRBV5-1 combines with J gene TRBJ2-1; D unresolved. Germline CDR1 and CDR2: SGHRS and YFSETQ. The V end was cut by 4 bases, the J end by 2 bases, with 16 bases between. The CDR3 consists of 16 residues. In nucleotides, the CDR3 is TGCGCCAGCAGCCAGTTATCCGGTAAGGCCTACAATGAGCAGTTCTTC. It is translated as CASSQLSGKAYNEQFF.

This clone showed up just a few times. The gene calls are TRBV28 and TRBJ2-5; 12 bases align to TRBD2. This CDR3 is built from 16 residues. CDR1 MDHEN and CDR2 SYDVKM come from the germline V gene. J was trimmed by 5 bases and V by 6 bases; bases with no gene match: 10. The CDR3 DNA sequence: TGTGCCAGCAGAAATGGACTAGCGGGATCTTTGGAGACCCAGTACTTC. Translated, it gives CASRNGLAGSLETQYF.

This sequence joins TRBV7-9 and TRBJ2-7, with unresolved D. The CDR3 covers 14 residues. The V and J ends lost 3 bases and 3 bases respectively, with 12 bases between them. Germline CDR1 SEHNR, CDR2 FQNEAQ (reference sequence). The CDR3 region is CASSLGGQIYEQYF. In nucleotides, the CDR3 is TGTGCCAGCAGCTTGGGTGGTCAGATCTACGAGCAGTACTTC.

This chain links TRBV7-6 with TRBJ1-1; no firm D call. The CDR3 covers 13 residues. CDR1 and CDR2 (germline): SGHVS, FNYEAQ. V dropped 4 bases and J dropped 1 base, with 7 bases sitting between them. The CDR3 protein is CASSSRENTEAFF. In DNA form, the CDR3 reads TGTGCCAGCAGCTCCCGGGAGAACACTGAAGCTTTCTTT. Full variable domain (rest looked up from reference TRBV7-6 and TRBJ1-1): GAGVSQSPRYKVTKRGQDVALRCDPISGHVSLYWYRQALGQGPEFLTYFNYEAQQDKSGLPNDRFSAERPEGSISTLTIQRTEQRDSAMYRCASSSRENTEAFFGQGTRLTVV.

The V and J genes are TRBV6-5 and TRBJ2-7; TRBD1 matches at 7 bases. Germline V lookup: CDR1 MNHEY, CDR2 SVGAGI. J gave up 3 bases and V 10 bases, and 9 bases lay outside the gene matches. This CDR3 comprises 13 residues. CDR3 amino acids: CATSRDSFYEQYF. The CDR3 DNA reads TGTGCCACCTCGAGGGACAGCTTCTACGAGCAGTACTTC.

This clone occurred once. The sample has other DNA sequences that encode this CDR3 too. The V gene is TRBV15, the J gene TRBJ1-3; D is uncertain. The length of the CDR3 is 15 residues. V was cut by 0 bases and J by 0 bases, with 6 bases left in between. The germline gives CDR1 LNHNV, CDR2 YYDKDF (reference sequence). The CDR3: CATSRDPGSGNTIYF. As DNA, the CDR3 is TGTGCCACCAGCAGAGACCCGGGCTCTGGAAACACCATATATTTT. The variable domain in full, completed from reference TRBV15 and TRBJ1-3, reads DAMVIQNPRYQVTQFGKPVTLSCSQTLNHNVMYWYQQKSSQAPKLLFHYYDKDFNNEADTPDNFQSRRPNTSFCFLDIRSPGLGDTAMYLCATSRDPGSGNTIYFGEGSWLTVV.

V gene TRBV28 combines with J gene TRBJ2-2, with 7 bases lining up with TRBD2. V gave up 4 bases and J gave up 8 bases; unmatched junction bases: 7. The CDR3 consists of 14 residues. Per the germline V gene, CDR1 is MDHEN and CDR2 is SYDVKM. CDR3 DNA: TGTGCCAGCAGTTCACACTCAGCGGGGGGGGAGCTGTTTTTT. Translated: CASSSHSAGGELFF.

This chain uses TRBV10-2 with TRBJ1-5; D gene unclear. The germline V gene encodes CDR1 WSHSY and CDR2 SAAADI. Trimming left V 9 bases short and J 2 bases short, with 14 bases between. The CDR3 covers 14 residues. CDR3 in amino acids: CASGSEGGNQPQHF. In nucleotides, the CDR3 is TGCGCCAGTGGGTCGGAGGGAGGCAATCAGCCCCAGCATTTT.

This chain joins TRBV10-2 and TRBJ1-1, with D maybe TRBD1 (6 bases). V was shortened by 4 bases and J by 0 bases, with 9 bases between the two germline ends. Germline V lookup: CDR1 WSHSY, CDR2 SAAADI. The CDR3 runs to 14 residues. The CDR3: CASSGWGLNTEAFF. Here the CDR3 DNA reads TGCGCCAGCAGTGGATGGGGGCTGAACACTGAAGCTTTCTTT.

V usage is TRBV7-8 and J usage is TRBJ2-5; TRBD1 agrees at 8 bases. Germline CDR1 SGHVS, CDR2 FQNEAQ. J was trimmed by 5 bases and V by 0 bases; bases with no gene match: 11. CDR3 length: 17 residues. CDR3 protein: CASSLAQMRTGTETQYF. The CDR3 DNA reads as TGTGCCAGCAGCTTAGCGCAAATGAGGACAGGGACGGAGACCCAGTACTTC. The whole variable domain, remainder taken from reference TRBV7-8 and TRBJ2-5, is GAGVSQSPRYKVAKRGQDVALRCDPISGHVSLFWYQQALGQGPEFLTYFQNEAQLDKSGLPSDRFFAERPEGSVSTLKIQRTQQEDSAVYLCASSLAQMRTGTETQYFGPGTRLLVL.

This clone was recorded only once. The chain combines TRBV5-1 with TRBJ2-4, with 9 bases matching TRBD1. This CDR3 has 18 amino acids. V was pared by 4 bases and J by 3 bases, with 14 bases of the junction left unmatched. Germline V lookup: CDR1 SGHRS, CDR2 YFSETQ. CDR3 region: CASSVSTGQGKVKNIQYF. Written as DNA, the CDR3 is TGCGCCAGCAGCGTCAGTACCGGACAGGGGAAGGTCAAAAACATTCAGTACTTC.

The rearrangement links TRBV29-1 to TRBJ2-5; D gene ambiguous. Germline V gene data show CDR1 as SQVTM and CDR2 as ANQGSEA. Trimming left V 3 bases short and J 5 bases short, with 10 bases between. This CDR3 has 12 residues. The DNA of the CDR3 is TGCAGCGTTGACCGGGTGGGGGAGACCCAGTACTTC. This codes for CSVDRVGETQYF.

The chain uses TRBV28 and TRBJ2-2, with 7 bases lining up with TRBD1. There are 16 residues in the CDR3. CDR1 and CDR2 from the germline V gene are MDHEN and SYDVKM. Germline trimming cut 5 bases from V and 4 bases from J; bases unmatched to any gene: 10. The CDR3: CASSPYTGQLTGELFF. CDR3 sequence (DNA): TGTGCCAGCAGTCCCTACACGGGACAGCTCACCGGGGAGCTGTTTTTT.

CDR3 residues: CASSGGDYGAYEQFF. The CDR3 DNA follows: TGTGCCAGCAGTGGGGGGGACTACGGTGCTTATGAGCAGTTCTTC. The chain joins TRBV9 to TRBJ2-1; 7 bases align to TRBD2. Germline V lookup: CDR1 SGDLS, CDR2 YYNGEE. This CDR3 is built from 15 residues. V lost 5 bases to trimming and J lost 8 bases; unmatched junction nucleotides: 13.

This clone has just one count. This sequence joins TRBV2 and TRBJ2-3, with D perhaps TRBD1 (6 bases). The V and J ends lost 6 bases and 3 bases respectively, with 13 bases between them. The CDR3 runs 14 residues. Germline V gene data show CDR1 as SNHLY and CDR2 as FYNNEI. CDR3 residues: CASRTGRSTDTQYF. Here the CDR3 DNA reads TGTGCCAGCAGGACAGGACGTTCGACAGATACGCAGTATTTT.

This chain links TRBV2 with TRBJ1-2; the D gene is possibly TRBD1 (5 bases). The length of the CDR3 is 12 residues. The V and J ends lost 5 bases and 7 bases respectively, with 11 bases between them. CDR1 and CDR2 (germline): SNHLY, FYNNEI. This CDR3 reads CASSNSGGGYTF. The CDR3 DNA reads TGTGCCAGCAGTAACTCCGGGGGTGGCTACACCTTC.

This clone has a handful of counts. The chain joins TRBV28 to TRBJ1-2; D call uncertain. Germline lookup yields CDR1 MDHEN and CDR2 SYDVKM. Trimming stripped 6 bases from V and 6 bases from J, with 14 bases between. The CDR3 contains 13 residues. In DNA form, the CDR3 reads TGTGCCAGCAGCCCACGGGGATATCATGGCTACACCTTC. It codes for CASSPRGYHGYTF.

This chain uses TRBV4-1 with TRBJ2-2, with 9 bases aligning to TRBD2. In germline, CDR1 is MGHRA, CDR2 YSYEKL. Losses at the gene ends were 1 base for V and 5 bases for J; bases not matched to a gene: 8. CDR3 size: 17 residues. The CDR3 DNA follows: TGCGCCAGCAGCCAAGCTCCTAGCGGGACTCAGACCGGGGAGCTGTTTTTT. Its translation is CASSQAPSGTQTGELFF.

The J gene is TRBJ2-2, the V gene TRBV7-3, with D tentatively TRBD2 (6 bases). The germline CDR1 and CDR2 sequences are SGHTA and FQGTGA. The CDR3 consists of 16 residues. Trimming removed 6 bases at V and 1 base at J, with 15 bases between. Here the CDR3 reads CASSRGTSLNTGELFF. In DNA, the CDR3 is TGTGCCAGCAGTCGGGGGACGTCGTTGAACACCGGGGAGCTGTTTTTT.

This clone came up a few times. The chain joins TRBV28 to TRBJ1-1, with 11 bases that match TRBD1. This CDR3 is 14 amino acids long. V was clipped by 5 bases and J by 7 bases; unmatched bases: 6. From germline, CDR1 is MDHEN and CDR2 SYDVKM. DNA for the CDR3: TGTGCCAGCAGTAAGGACAGGGGGCGAGATGAAGCTTTCTTT. It is translated as CASSKDRGRDEAFF.